This T cell receptor beta chain was recorded in a study of cytomegalovirus exposure and HLA in healthy donors. Use of 60 Vbeta and 13 Jbeta primers characterized the PCR. Assay: immunoSEQ multiplex PCR; the TCRdb copy retains only in-frame clones and omits some. Of more than 95,000 clones detected, over 65% appear once; the ten largest clones hold roughly 1.8%. V was clipped by 0 bases and J by 7 bases, with 7 bases between them. The CDR3 is made up of 13 amino acids. From germline, CDR1 is SGHNT and CDR2 YYREEE (reference sequence). Sequencing was performed on PBMCs. The chain is built from TRBV5-4 and TRBJ1-4; no clear D gene. This sequence was found in a woman in her thirties or forties in good health and CMV-seronegative. The CDR3 reads CASSLEPIEKLFF. CDR3 in DNA: TGTGCCAGCAGCTTGGAACCTATTGAAAAACTGTTTTTT.